These 17 T cell receptor beta chains were all obtained from the same sample, sequenced in a study of T cell repertoires in cytomegalovirus infection. Each CDR3 protein gets one entry after TCRdb re-called the reads with MiXCR. The sample comprises about 330,000 distinct CDR3 sequences, around 9.5% of which are singletons, and 3.5% to 4.5% rests with the top ten. Sequencing was performed on PBMCs. The receptors derive from a human donor in good health (CMV status not recorded). Some clones in this sample may be carry-over from other donors' samples.

This clonotype has only a few counts. V usage is TRBV7-9 and J usage is TRBJ1-1; D is unclear. Deletions cut 5 bases from V and 6 bases from J, with 19 bases between. Germline loops: CDR1 SEHNR, CDR2 FQNEAQ (reference sequence). The CDR3 is 15 residues long. The DNA of the CDR3 is TGTGCCAGCAGCCCCTTGGTAAGCGTCAAGGCTGAAGCTTTCTTT. It yields the protein CASSPLVSVKAEAFF.

The table lists this clonotype with many counts. The CDR3 reads CASSPTGGHGEKLFF. DNA of the CDR3: TGTGCCAGCAGCCCTACAGGGGGCCATGGTGAAAAACTGTTTTTT. V usage is TRBV7-2 and J usage is TRBJ1-4; the match to TRBD1 covers 9 bases. This CDR3 contains 15 residues. The junction had 8 bases not matched to a gene; V was cut back by 5 bases and J by 7 bases. Germline CDR1 is SGHTA and CDR2 is FQGNSA.

This clonotype was seen a few times. The chain recombines TRBV28 with TRBJ1-1, with D unclear. This CDR3 spans 15 amino acids. CDR1 is MDHEN and CDR2 is SYDVKM in the germline V gene. V was cut by 8 bases and J by 0 bases, with 16 bases left in between. This CDR3 reads CASLLFGSMNTEAFF. CDR3 DNA: TGTGCCAGCCTTCTCTTCGGATCGATGAACACTGAAGCTTTCTTT.

This clonotype occurred many times. The chain uses TRBV11-2 and TRBJ2-6; D unclear. CDR1 SGHAT and CDR2 FQNNGV come from the germline V gene. V was trimmed by 1 base and J by 2 bases, leaving 6 bases between them. CDR3 length: 15 amino acids. CDR3 sequence reads: CASSLGSTGANVLTF. The CDR3, as DNA: TGTGCCAGCAGCTTAGGATCTACTGGGGCCAACGTCCTGACTTTC.

The table lists this clonotype with a few counts. The chain is built from TRBV11-1 and TRBJ2-3, with TRBD2 as a possible D gene (5 bases). The CDR3 runs to 12 residues. Trimming removed 4 bases from V and 8 bases from J, with 10 bases in between. CDR1 and CDR2 (germline): SGHAT, FQDESV (reference sequence). The CDR3 DNA reads TGTGCCAGCAGCTCCGGGGTATCTACGCAGTATTTT. Translated: CASSSGVSTQYF.

The J gene is TRBJ1-1, the V gene TRBV3-1, with a tentative D call TRBD1 (6 bases). V lost 4 bases, J lost 6 bases, and 21 bases lay in between. CDR1 and CDR2 (germline): LGHDT, YNNKEL (reference sequence). This CDR3 contains 16 residues. The CDR3 region is CASSPPRSGGAPEAFF. As DNA, the CDR3 is TGTGCCAGCAGCCCACCTCGGTCCGGGGGCGCGCCTGAAGCTTTCTTT.

This clonotype came up many times. This chain links TRBV7-2 with TRBJ2-3; the D is unclear. The germline V gene has CDR1 SGHTA and CDR2 FQGNSA. The V and J ends lost 1 base and 0 bases respectively, with 11 bases between them. CDR3 size: 16 residues. The CDR3, as DNA: TGTGCCAGCAGCTTAGTTGGATTCAGTAGCACAGATACGCAGTATTTT. As protein: CASSLVGFSSTDTQYF.

This clonotype was detected ten times or more. The DNA for the CDR3 is TGTGCCAGCAGTGAACTCTTGGAGACCCAGTACTTC. The encoded protein is CASSELLETQYF. V usage is TRBV6-1 and J usage is TRBJ2-5; D remains ambiguous. V was cut by 2 bases and J by 5 bases, with 6 bases left in between. There are 12 residues in the CDR3. Germline lookup yields CDR1 MNHNS and CDR2 SASEGT.

This clonotype was seen at least ten times. This sequence joins TRBV7-2 and TRBJ2-5, with TRBD2 matching over 7 bases. This CDR3 spans 16 amino acids. The V segment lost 5 bases and the J segment 5 bases; nucleotides outside the gene matches: 14. Germline V lookup: CDR1 SGHTA, CDR2 FQGNSA. Here the CDR3 DNA reads TGTGCCAGCAGCCCAGATCGGCCGACTAGCCGGGAGACCCAGTACTTC. This translates into CASSPDRPTSRETQYF.

There are many counts of this clonotype. The rearrangement uses TRBV20-1 and TRBJ2-3; D may be TRBD1 or TRBD2 (5 bases each). The CDR3 loop spans 13 amino acids. Deletions cut 4 bases from V and 4 bases from J, with 12 bases between. Germline lookup yields CDR1 DFQATT and CDR2 SNEGSKA (reference sequence). The CDR3 loop is CSAKGTRADTQYF. DNA of the CDR3: TGCAGTGCTAAGGGGACCCGGGCAGATACGCAGTATTTT.

This clonotype was seen ten or more times. V gene TRBV7-2 combines with J gene TRBJ2-7; 7 bases line up with TRBD1. The CDR3 spans 14 residues. The germline V gene has CDR1 SGHTA and CDR2 FQGNSA. V trimming: 3 bases; J trimming: 7 bases; junction bases outside the gene matches: 9. The chain's CDR3 is CASSFYRGEGEQYF. The CDR3, as DNA: TGTGCCAGCAGCTTTTACAGGGGAGAAGGGGAGCAGTACTTC.

The sample holds a few counts of this clonotype. For the CDR3, the DNA is TGTGCCAGCAGCTTGGGGACATCCCTCAATGAGCAGTTCTTC. Protein product: CASSLGTSLNEQFF. This chain links TRBV5-4 with TRBJ2-1; D possibly corresponds to TRBD1 (5 bases). Germline CDR1 and CDR2: SGHNT and YYREEE (reference sequence). The V end lost 0 bases, the J end lost 6 bases, and 10 bases lay between the germline ends. CDR3 length equals 14 residues.

This clonotype was observed at least ten times. V is TRBV7-2 and J is TRBJ2-2; D remains ambiguous. The CDR3 totals 14 residues. CDR1 SGHTA and CDR2 FQGNSA come from the germline V gene. Trimming shortened V by 2 bases and J by 4 bases, and 8 bases separated the two germline ends. The CDR3, as DNA: TGTGCCAGCAGCTTAACGACAATCACCGGGGAGCTGTTTTTT. Translation: CASSLTTITGELFF.

This clonotype has at least ten counts. The chain couples TRBV7-2 to TRBJ1-2; TRBD1 is a possible D gene (5 bases). V was pared by 2 bases and J by 2 bases, with 18 bases between. This CDR3 contains 17 residues. From germline, CDR1 is SGHTA and CDR2 FQGNSA. CDR3 nucleotides: TGTGCCAGCAGCTTACGTCCTCAGACAGACAAAAACTATGGCTACACCTTC. Translation: CASSLRPQTDKNYGYTF.

This clonotype has at least ten counts. V and J are TRBV24-1 and TRBJ1-1; TRBD1 is a possible D gene (5 bases). The ends were cut back, 12 bases at V and 0 bases at J, with 16 bases in the middle. From germline, CDR1 is KGHDR and CDR2 SFDVKD. This CDR3 region has 14 residues. Here the CDR3 DNA reads TGTGCCCCCTCGGGGCGGGGAATGAACACTGAAGCTTTCTTT. Its protein is CAPSGRGMNTEAFF.

In its sample, this clonotype was seen many times. The chain employs TRBV7-2 and TRBJ2-1; D call uncertain. V lost 3 bases to trimming and J lost 2 bases, with 11 bases between them. Germline CDR1 and CDR2: SGHTA and FQGNSA. The CDR3 is made up of 15 amino acids. CDR3 residues: CASSFRAGTYNEQFF. The CDR3 DNA follows: TGTGCCAGCAGCTTTCGGGCTGGGACCTACAATGAGCAGTTCTTC.

V gene TRBV25-1 combines with J gene TRBJ1-1, with 10 bases lining up with TRBD1. From germline, CDR1 is MGHDK and CDR2 SYGVNS. CDR3 length equals 11 residues. V was pared by 8 bases and J by 12 bases, with 6 bases of the junction left unmatched. CDR3: CASSGQGTTFF. The CDR3 region has the DNA TGTGCCAGCTCGGGACAGGGGACGACTTTCTTT.